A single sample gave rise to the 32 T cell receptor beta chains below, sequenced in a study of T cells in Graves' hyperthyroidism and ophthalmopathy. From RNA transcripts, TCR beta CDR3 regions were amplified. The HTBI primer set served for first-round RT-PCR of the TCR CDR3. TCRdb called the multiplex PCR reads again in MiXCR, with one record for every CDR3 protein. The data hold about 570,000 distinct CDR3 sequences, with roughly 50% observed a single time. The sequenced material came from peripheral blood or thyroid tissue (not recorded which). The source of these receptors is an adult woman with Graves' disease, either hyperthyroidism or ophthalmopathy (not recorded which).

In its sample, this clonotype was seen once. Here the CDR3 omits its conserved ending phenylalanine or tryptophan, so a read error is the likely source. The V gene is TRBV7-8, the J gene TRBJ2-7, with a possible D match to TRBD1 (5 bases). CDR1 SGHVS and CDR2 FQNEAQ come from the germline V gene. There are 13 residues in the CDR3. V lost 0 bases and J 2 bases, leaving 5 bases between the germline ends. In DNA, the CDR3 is TGTGCCAGCAGCTTAGCCAGGGCCTACGAGCAGTACCTC. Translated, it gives CASSLARAYEQYL.

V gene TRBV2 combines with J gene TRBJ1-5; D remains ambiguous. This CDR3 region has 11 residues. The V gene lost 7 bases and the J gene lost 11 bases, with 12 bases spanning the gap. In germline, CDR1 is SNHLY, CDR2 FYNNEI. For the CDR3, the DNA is TGTGCCAGCAACCGGGGAGAGACCCAGCATTTT. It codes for CASNRGETQHF.

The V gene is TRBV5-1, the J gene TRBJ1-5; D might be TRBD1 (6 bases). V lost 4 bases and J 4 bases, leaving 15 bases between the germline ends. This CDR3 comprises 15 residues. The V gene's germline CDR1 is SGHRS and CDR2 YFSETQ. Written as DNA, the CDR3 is TGCGCCAGCAGCGAGGGAGGGACAACTAATCAGCCCCAGCATTTT. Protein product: CASSEGGTTNQPQHF.

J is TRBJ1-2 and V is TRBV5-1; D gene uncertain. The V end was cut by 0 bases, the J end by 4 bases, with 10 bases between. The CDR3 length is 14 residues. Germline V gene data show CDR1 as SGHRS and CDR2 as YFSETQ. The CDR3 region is CASSLGPPTYGYTF. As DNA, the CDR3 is TGCGCCAGCAGCTTGGGTCCACCGACCTATGGCTACACCTTC.

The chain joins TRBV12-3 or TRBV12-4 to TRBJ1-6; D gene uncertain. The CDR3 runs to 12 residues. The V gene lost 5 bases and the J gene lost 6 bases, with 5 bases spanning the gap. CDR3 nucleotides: TGTGCCAGCAGTCCACGTAATTCACCCCTCCACTTT. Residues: CASSPRNSPLHF.

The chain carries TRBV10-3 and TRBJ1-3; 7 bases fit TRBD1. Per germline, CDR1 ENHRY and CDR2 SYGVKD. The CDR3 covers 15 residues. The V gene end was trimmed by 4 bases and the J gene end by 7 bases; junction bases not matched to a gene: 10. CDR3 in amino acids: CAISGQGVTSNTIYF. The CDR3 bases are TGTGCCATCAGTGGACAGGGAGTTACCTCGAACACCATATATTTT.

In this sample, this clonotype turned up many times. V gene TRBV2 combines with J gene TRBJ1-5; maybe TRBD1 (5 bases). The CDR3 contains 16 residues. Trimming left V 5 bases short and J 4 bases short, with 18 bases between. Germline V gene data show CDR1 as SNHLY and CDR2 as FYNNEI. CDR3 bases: TGTGCCAGCAGTTTGATCACCCCGGGACGTAATCAGCCCCAGCATTTT. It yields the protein CASSLITPGRNQPQHF.

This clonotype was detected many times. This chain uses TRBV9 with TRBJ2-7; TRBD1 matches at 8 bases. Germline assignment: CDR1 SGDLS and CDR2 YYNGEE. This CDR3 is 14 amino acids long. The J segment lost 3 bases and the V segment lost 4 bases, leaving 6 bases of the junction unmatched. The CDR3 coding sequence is TGTGCCAGCAGCAGGCTGGACAGGGTCTACGAGCAGTACTTC. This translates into CASSRLDRVYEQYF.

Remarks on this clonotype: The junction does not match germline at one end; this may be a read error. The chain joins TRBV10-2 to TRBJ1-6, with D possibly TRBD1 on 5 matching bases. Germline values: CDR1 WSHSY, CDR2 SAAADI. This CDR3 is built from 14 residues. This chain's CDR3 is CASSARVANSPLHF. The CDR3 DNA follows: TGTGCCAGCAGTGCCAGGGTGGCTAATTCACCCCTCCACTTT.

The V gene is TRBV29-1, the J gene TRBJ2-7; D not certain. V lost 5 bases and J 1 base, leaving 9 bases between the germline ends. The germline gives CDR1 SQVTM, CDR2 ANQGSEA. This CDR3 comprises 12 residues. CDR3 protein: CSVFLTSYEQYF. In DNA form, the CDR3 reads TGCAGCGTTTTTCTCACTTCCTACGAGCAGTACTTC.

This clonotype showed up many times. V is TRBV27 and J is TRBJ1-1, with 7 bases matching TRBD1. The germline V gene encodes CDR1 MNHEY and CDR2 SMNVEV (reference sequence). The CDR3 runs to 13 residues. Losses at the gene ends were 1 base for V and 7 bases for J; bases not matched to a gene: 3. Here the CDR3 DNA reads TGTGCCAGCAGTTTATTGGGGACAGATGAAGCTTTCTTT. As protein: CASSLLGTDEAFF.

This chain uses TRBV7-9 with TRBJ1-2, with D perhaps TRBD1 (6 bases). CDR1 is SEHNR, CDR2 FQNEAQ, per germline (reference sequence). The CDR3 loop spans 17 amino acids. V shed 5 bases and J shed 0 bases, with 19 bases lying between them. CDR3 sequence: CASSPGTPTATNYGYTF. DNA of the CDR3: TGTGCCAGCAGCCCAGGGACACCAACAGCTACTAACTATGGCTACACCTTC.

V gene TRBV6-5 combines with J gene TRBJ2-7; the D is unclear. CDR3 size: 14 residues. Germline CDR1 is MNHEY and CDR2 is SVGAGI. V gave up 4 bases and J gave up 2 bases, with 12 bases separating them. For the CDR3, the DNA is TGTGCCAGCAGTTTTCTCACGGCCCCCTACGAGCAGTACTTC. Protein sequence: CASSFLTAPYEQYF.

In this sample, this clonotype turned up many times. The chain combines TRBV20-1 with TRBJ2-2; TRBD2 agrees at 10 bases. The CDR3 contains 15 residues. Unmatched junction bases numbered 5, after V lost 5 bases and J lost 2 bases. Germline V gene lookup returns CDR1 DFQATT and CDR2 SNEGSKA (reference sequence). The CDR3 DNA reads TGCAGTGCTGGGATAGCGGGAGGAAACACCGGGGAGCTGTTTTTT. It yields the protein CSAGIAGGNTGELFF.

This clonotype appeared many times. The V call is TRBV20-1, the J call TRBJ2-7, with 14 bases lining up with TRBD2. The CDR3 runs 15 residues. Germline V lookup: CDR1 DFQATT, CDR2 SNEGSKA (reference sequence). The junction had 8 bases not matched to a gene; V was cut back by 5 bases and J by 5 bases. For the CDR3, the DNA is TGCAGTGCTCCTTCCAGGGGACTAGCGGGAGACGAGCAGTACTTC. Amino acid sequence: CSAPSRGLAGDEQYF.

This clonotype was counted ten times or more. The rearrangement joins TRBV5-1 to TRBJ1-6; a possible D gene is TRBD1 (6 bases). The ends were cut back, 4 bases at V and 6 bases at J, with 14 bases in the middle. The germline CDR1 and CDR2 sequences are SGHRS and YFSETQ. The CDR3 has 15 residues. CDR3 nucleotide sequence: TGCGCCAGCAGCCCATACAGGACAGCTAATTCACCCCTCCACTTT. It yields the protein CASSPYRTANSPLHF.

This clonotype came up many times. CDR3 DNA sequence: TGTGCCAGCACCTACACCGGGGAGCTGTTTTTT. Its translation is CASTYTGELFF. V is TRBV7-9 and J is TRBJ2-2; unclear D gene. The V gene lost 7 bases and the J gene lost 3 bases, with 3 bases spanning the gap. The CDR3 runs to 11 residues. Germline CDR1 is SEHNR and CDR2 is FQNEAQ (reference sequence).

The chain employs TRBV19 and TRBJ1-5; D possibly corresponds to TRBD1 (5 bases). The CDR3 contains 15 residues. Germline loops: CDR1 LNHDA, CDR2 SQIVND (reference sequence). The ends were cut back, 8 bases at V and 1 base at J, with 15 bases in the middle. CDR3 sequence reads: CASVAGTRSNQPQHF. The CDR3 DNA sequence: TGTGCCAGTGTCGCCGGGACTAGGAGCAATCAGCCCCAGCATTTT.

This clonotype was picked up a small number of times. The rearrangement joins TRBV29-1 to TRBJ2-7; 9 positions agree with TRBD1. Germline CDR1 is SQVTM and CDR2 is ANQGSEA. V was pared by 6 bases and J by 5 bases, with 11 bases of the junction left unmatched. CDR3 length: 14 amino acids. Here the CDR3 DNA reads TGCAGCGTAGGGGGTACAGGGGGCGTCGACGAGCAGTACTTC. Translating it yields CSVGGTGGVDEQYF.

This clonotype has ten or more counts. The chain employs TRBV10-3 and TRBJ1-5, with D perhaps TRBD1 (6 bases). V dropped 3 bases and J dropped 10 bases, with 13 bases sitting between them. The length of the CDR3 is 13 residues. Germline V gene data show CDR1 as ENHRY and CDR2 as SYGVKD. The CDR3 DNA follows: TGTGCCATCAGTGACAGTAGGGGGGCACCCCAGCATTTT. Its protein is CAISDSRGAPQHF.

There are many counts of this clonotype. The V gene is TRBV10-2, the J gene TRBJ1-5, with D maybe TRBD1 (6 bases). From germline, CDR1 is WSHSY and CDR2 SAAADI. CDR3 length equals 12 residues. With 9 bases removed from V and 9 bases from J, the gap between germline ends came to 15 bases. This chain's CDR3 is CASSQGPGPQHF. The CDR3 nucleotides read TGCGCCAGTTCTCAGGGGCCCGGGCCCCAGCATTTT.

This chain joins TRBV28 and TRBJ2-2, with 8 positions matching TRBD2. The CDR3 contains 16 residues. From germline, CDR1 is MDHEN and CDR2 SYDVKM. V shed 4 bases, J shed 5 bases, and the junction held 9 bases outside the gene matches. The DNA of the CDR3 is TGTGCCAGCAGTTCCCCGTCGACTAGCGCTACCGGGGAGCTGTTTTTT. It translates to CASSSPSTSATGELFF.

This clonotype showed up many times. CDR3 in amino acids: CASSPSSPNTGELFF. CDR3 in DNA: TGTGCCAGCAGTCCTTCGAGCCCGAACACCGGGGAGCTGTTTTTT. This chain uses TRBV12-3 or TRBV12-4 with TRBJ2-2; D remains unclear. V was pared by 5 bases and J by 0 bases, with 10 bases between. The CDR3 consists of 15 residues.

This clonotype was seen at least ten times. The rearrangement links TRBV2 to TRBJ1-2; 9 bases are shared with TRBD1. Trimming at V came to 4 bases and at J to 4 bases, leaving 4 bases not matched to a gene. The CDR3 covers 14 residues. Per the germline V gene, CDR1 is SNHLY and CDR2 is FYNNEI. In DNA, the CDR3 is TGTGCCAGCAGTGCAGAGACAGGGGGCTATGGCTACACCTTC. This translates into CASSAETGGYGYTF.

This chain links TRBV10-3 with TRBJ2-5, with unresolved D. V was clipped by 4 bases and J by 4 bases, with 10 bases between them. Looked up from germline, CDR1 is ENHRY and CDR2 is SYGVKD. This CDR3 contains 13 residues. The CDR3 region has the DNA TGTGCCATCAGTGGAAGAGGAACAGAGACCCAGTACTTC. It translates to CAISGRGTETQYF.

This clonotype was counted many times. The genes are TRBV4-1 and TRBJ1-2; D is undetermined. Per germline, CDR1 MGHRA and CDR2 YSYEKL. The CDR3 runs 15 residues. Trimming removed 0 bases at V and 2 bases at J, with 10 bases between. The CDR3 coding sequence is TGCGCCAGCAGCCAAGAAGATACCGACAACTATGGCTACACCTTC. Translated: CASSQEDTDNYGYTF.

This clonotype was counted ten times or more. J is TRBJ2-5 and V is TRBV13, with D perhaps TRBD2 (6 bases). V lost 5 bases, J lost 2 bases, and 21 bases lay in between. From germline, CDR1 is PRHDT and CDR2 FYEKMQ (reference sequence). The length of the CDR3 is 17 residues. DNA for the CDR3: TGTGCCAGCAGCACAAGAATCGGACTACCTATGCAAGAGACCCAGTACTTC. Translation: CASSTRIGLPMQETQYF.

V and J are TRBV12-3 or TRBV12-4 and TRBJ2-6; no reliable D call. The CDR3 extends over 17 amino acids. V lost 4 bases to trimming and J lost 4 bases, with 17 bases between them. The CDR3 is CASSCRILNTGANVLTF. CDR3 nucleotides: TGTGCCAGCAGTTGTAGAATACTTAACACCGGGGCCAACGTCCTGACTTTC.

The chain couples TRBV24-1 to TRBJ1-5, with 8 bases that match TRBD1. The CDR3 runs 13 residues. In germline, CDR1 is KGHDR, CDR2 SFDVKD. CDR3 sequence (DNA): TGTGCTAGAGACAGGGGTGGGTATCAGCCCCAGCATTTT. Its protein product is CARDRGGYQPQHF.

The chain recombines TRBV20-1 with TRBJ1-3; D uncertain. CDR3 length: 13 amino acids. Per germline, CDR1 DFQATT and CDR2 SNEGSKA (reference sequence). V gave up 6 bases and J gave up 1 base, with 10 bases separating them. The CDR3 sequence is CSAVGGSGNTIYF. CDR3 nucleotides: TGCAGTGCCGTTGGAGGGTCTGGAAACACCATATATTTT.

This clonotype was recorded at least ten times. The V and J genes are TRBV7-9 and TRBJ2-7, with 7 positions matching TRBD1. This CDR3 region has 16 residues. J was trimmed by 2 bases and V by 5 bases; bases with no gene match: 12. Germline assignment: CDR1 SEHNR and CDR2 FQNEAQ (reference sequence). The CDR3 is CASSPLQGRRTYEQYF. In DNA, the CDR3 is TGTGCCAGCAGCCCCCTACAGGGGCGGAGGACCTACGAGCAGTACTTC.

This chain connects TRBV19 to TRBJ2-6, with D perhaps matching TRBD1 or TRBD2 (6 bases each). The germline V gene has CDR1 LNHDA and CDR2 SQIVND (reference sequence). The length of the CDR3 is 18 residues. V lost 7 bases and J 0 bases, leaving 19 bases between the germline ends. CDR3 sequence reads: CASTRQDGGYSGANVLTF. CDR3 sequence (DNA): TGTGCCAGTACCAGACAGGATGGGGGGTACTCTGGGGCCAACGTCCTGACTTTC.